A selection of T cell receptor beta chains follows, all from one sample in a study of blood T cells in healthy people across ages. TCRdb re-called the 5' RACE reads with MiXCR, one entry per CDR3 protein. The sample records approximately 960,000 distinct CDR3 sequences, 25% to 35% being singletons. These same data were also listed under a study on T cells of mothers and their children.

Material: blood. These receptors all stem from a woman aged 40 to 55 in good health. CDR3s include the opening cysteine and the closing phenylalanine or tryptophan. Each record gives: J gene, clone size, D gene, V gene, CDR3 protein, CDR3 DNA. A D gene is named only where the DNA matches it firmly. Clone size is not always given. Where it is, it says once, few, many or a class for expanded clones.

TRBJ2-7	-	-	TRBV9	CASSVEGRRSSYNEQYF	TGTGCCAGCAGCGTAGAGGGGCGGAGGAGCTCCTACAATGAGCAGTACTTC
TRBJ2-1	-	-	TRBV19	CASSIVSGFGGYEQFF	TGTGCCAGTAGTATAGTAAGCGGATTTGGGGGCTATGAGCAGTTCTTC
TRBJ2-1	many	TRBD2	TRBV24-1	CATSSSLAGSYNEQFF	TGTGCCACCAGTTCCTCTCTAGCGGGCAGCTACAATGAGCAGTTCTTC
TRBJ1-2	many	-	TRBV27	CASSLSRPGADGYTF	TGTGCCAGCAGTTTATCCCGCCCGGGAGCAGATGGCTACACCTTC
TRBJ1-2	-	-	TRBV6-5	CASRVRGHYYGYTF	TGTGCCAGCAGGGTCAGGGGACACTACTATGGCTACACCTTC
TRBJ2-5	few	TRBD1	TRBV5-1	CASSNPYRGGETQYF	TGCGCCAGCAGCAACCCATACAGGGGCGGCGAGACCCAGTACTTC
TRBJ2-5	many	TRBD2	TRBV3-1	CASSQIRTSEETQYF	TGTGCCAGCAGCCAAATCAGGACTAGCGAGGAGACCCAGTACTTC
TRBJ2-1	-	TRBD1	TRBV28	CASSKGGLWVEQFF	TGTGCCAGCAGTAAAGGGGGCCTTTGGGTCGAGCAGTTCTTC
TRBJ2-7	-	-	TRBV7-2	CASRQRGPPLPYEQYF	TGTGCCAGCAGACAAAGGGGCCCACCACTCCCCTACGAGCAGTACTTC
TRBJ2-1	-	TRBD1	TRBV4-3	CASSRGTGMYEQFF	TGCGCCAGCAGCCGAGGGACAGGGATGTATGAGCAGTTCTTC
TRBJ2-3	-	TRBD1	TRBV5-1	CTSGPTGRSTDTQYF	TGCACCAGCGGACCGACAGGGAGAAGCACAGATACGCAGTATTTT
TRBJ2-3	-	-	TRBV6-5	CASRYDSTDTQYF	TGTGCCAGCAGGTACGATAGCACAGATACGCAGTATTTT
TRBJ2-1	-	-	TRBV29-1	CSVEVLTVLTYNEQFF	TGCAGCGTTGAAGTTCTTACAGTGTTGACCTACAATGAGCAGTTCTTC
TRBJ1-4	-	-	TRBV6-2/TRBV6-3	CASSYGRINEKLFF	TGTGCCAGCAGTTACGGCAGGATTAATGAAAAACTGTTTTTT
TRBJ2-1	many	TRBD1	TRBV6-4	CASSRGLGDEQFF	TGTGCCAGCAGCAGGGGGTTAGGCGATGAGCAGTTCTTC
TRBJ2-7	-	-	TRBV7-2	CASSLVGRDEQYF	TGTGCCAGCAGCTTGGTAGGCAGAGACGAGCAGTACTTC
TRBJ2-3	-	TRBD1	TRBV12-3/TRBV12-4	CASTPRDRWTDTQYF	TGTGCCAGCACCCCAAGGGACAGGTGGACAGATACGCAGTATTTT
TRBJ1-4	once	-	TRBV20-1	CSARDPLLSNEKRFF	TGCAGTGCTAGAGATCCCTTACTCTCTAATGAAAAACGGTTTTTT
TRBJ2-7	many	-	TRBV9	CASSLTVAYEQYF	TGTGCCAGCAGCCTCACAGTAGCCTACGAGCAGTACTTC
TRBJ1-1	many	TRBD1	TRBV5-1	CASSVLPGGGTEAFF	TGCGCCAGCAGCGTATTACCAGGGGGCGGCACTGAAGCTTTCTTT
TRBJ2-2	-	-	TRBV24-1	CATSDPGPGELFF	TGTGCCACCAGTGACCCAGGGCCCGGGGAGCTGTTTTTT
TRBJ2-3	-	-	TRBV12-3/TRBV12-4	CASSPQSVRTDTQYF	TGTGCCAGCAGTCCACAGAGTGTGCGCACAGATACGCAGTATTTT
TRBJ2-4	many	TRBD1	TRBV7-2	CASSLPSGQRNIQYF	TGTGCCAGCAGCTTACCATCGGGACAGCGGAACATTCAGTACTTC
TRBJ2-5	-	-	TRBV4-1	CASSQDRSGFQETQYF	TGCGCCAGCAGCCAAGATCGTTCGGGGTTCCAAGAGACCCAGTACTTC
TRBJ2-7	few	-	TRBV5-1	CASSPGSSYTTHEQYF	TGCGCCAGCAGCCCGGGGTCAAGCTACACTACCCACGAGCAGTACTTC
TRBJ1-1	-	-	TRBV6-1	CASSVVAVEAFF	TGTGCCAGCAGTGTGGTGGCGGTTGAAGCTTTCTTT
TRBJ1-2	many	TRBD1	TRBV4-1	CASSQEGQGPYGYTF	TGCGCCAGCAGCCAAGAGGGACAGGGCCCCTATGGCTACACCTTC
TRBJ2-5	-	-	TRBV28	CASKSVRRSKETQYF	TGTGCCAGCAAAAGTGTCCGGCGGAGTAAAGAGACCCAGTACTTC
TRBJ2-7	many	TRBD2	TRBV12-3/TRBV12-4	CASSFGLAGGPSSEQYF	TGTGCCAGCAGTTTTGGACTAGCGGGGGGGCCATCTTCCGAGCAGTACTTC
TRBJ2-7	many	-	TRBV28	CASSFEDRYEQYF	TGTGCCAGCAGTTTCGAGGATAGGTACGAGCAGTACTTC
TRBJ2-1	few	TRBD2	TRBV4-1	CASSQEGDSGTSRENEQFF	TGCGCCAGCAGCCAAGAGGGAGACTCCGGGACTAGTAGGGAGAATGAGCAGTTCTTC
TRBJ1-2	-	-	TRBV4-3	CASSQDPFRGYGYTF	TGCGCCAGCAGCCAAGATCCGTTTCGGGGCTATGGCTACACCTTC
TRBJ1-5	few	-	TRBV10-3	CAISEGMNSNQPQHF	TGTGCCATCAGTGAGGGCATGAATAGCAATCAGCCCCAGCATTTT
TRBJ1-1	-	-	TRBV7-2	CASSPQPWDTKETFF	TGTGCCAGCAGCCCCCAACCTTGGGACACAAAAGAAACTTTCTTT
TRBJ2-1	-	TRBD2	TRBV7-2	CASSLASGNNEQFF	TGTGCCAGCAGCTTGGCTAGCGGCAACAATGAGCAGTTCTTC
TRBJ2-1	few	-	TRBV6-6	CAMCPGPSSYNEQFF	TGTGCCATGTGCCCGGGACCTAGCTCCTACAATGAGCAGTTCTTC
TRBJ1-4	-	TRBD1	TRBV25-1	CASSDPAGGGKLFF	TGTGCCAGCAGTGACCCAGCAGGGGGCGGAAAACTGTTTTTT
TRBJ2-4	many	TRBD1	TRBV5-1	CASSGGQFQNIQYF	TGCGCCAGCAGCGGGGGACAGTTTCAAAACATTCAGTACTTC
TRBJ1-5	-	-	TRBV7-8	CASSILRTDYSNQPQHF	TGTGCCAGCAGCATATTGAGGACTGATTATAGCAATCAGCCCCAGCATTTT
TRBJ1-2	-	TRBD1	TRBV5-4	CTSSLRDRGPGYTF	TGTACCAGCAGCTTGAGGGACAGGGGGCCTGGCTACACCTTC
TRBJ2-7	many	-	TRBV5-1	CASSLGDGSNEQYF	TGCGCCAGCAGCTTGGGGGATGGTAGCAACGAGCAGTACTTC
TRBJ2-5	few	TRBD1	TRBV12-3/TRBV12-4	CASSSSGTGRQETQYF	TGTGCCAGCAGTTCATCCGGGACAGGGAGACAAGAGACCCAGTACTTC
TRBJ2-1	-	-	TRBV5-1	CASSFSGTPSYNEQFF	TGCGCCAGCAGCTTCTCCGGGACACCCTCCTACAATGAGCAGTTCTTC
TRBJ2-1	-	TRBD1	TRBV9	CASSFGQGTHEQFF	TGTGCCAGCAGCTTCGGACAGGGGACACACGAGCAGTTCTTC
TRBJ2-7	many	-	TRBV2	CASSGEIGQYF	TGTGCCAGCAGTGGGGAGATAGGGCAGTACTTC
TRBJ2-5	few	-	TRBV21-1	CASSKGTGVFGTQYF	TGTGCCAGCAGCAAAGGAACAGGGGTCTTTGGGACCCAGTACTTC